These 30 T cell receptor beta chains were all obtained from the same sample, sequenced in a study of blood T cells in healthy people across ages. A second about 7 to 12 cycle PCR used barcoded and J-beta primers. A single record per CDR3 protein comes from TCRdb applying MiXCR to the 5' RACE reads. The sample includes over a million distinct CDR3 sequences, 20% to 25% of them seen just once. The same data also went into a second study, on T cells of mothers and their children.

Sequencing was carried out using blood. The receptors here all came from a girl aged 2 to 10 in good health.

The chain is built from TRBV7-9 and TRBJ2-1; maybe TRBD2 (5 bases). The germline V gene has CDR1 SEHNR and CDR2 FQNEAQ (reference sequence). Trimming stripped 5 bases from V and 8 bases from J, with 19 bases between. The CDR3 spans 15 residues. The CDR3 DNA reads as TGTGCCAGCAGCGACGACTACTACGAGGGCGATGAGCAGTTCTTC. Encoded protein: CASSDDYYEGDEQFF.

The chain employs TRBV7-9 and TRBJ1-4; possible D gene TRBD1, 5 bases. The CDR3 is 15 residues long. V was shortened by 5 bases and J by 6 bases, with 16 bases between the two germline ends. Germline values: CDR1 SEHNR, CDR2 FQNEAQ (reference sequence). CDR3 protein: CASSPPWGGYEKLFF. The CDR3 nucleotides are TGTGCCAGCAGCCCCCCCTGGGGGGGTTATGAAAAACTGTTTTTT.

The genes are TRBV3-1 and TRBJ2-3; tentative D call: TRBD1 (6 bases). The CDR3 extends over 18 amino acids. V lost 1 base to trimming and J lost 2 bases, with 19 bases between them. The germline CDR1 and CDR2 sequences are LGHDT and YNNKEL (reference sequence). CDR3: CASSQAEYSRGNTDTQYF. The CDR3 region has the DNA TGTGCCAGCAGCCAAGCGGAGTACTCGAGGGGGAACACAGATACGCAGTATTTT.

This CDR3 reads CASSSHYSGTTYSYNEQFF. The CDR3 nucleotides read TGTGCCAGCAGCTCTCACTACTCCGGGACTACATACTCCTACAATGAGCAGTTCTTC. This rearrangement joins TRBV7-9 to TRBJ2-1; the match to TRBD2 covers 7 bases. V dropped 4 bases and J dropped 0; count of bases not matched to a gene: 15. This CDR3 spans 19 amino acids. Germline values: CDR1 SEHNR, CDR2 FQNEAQ (reference sequence).

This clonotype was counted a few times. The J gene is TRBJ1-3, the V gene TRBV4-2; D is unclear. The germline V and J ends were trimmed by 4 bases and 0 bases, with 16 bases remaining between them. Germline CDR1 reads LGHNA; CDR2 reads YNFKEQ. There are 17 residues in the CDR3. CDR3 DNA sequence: TGTGCCAGCAGCCCCCGCCCGGCCGATATCTCTGGAAACACCATATATTTT. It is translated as CASSPRPADISGNTIYF.

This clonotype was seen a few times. The CDR3 sequence is CSARDPENPTYEQYF. The CDR3 nucleotides read TGCAGTGCTAGAGACCCAGAAAACCCTACCTACGAGCAGTACTTC. The chain uses TRBV20-1 and TRBJ2-7; D gene ambiguous. The ends were cut back, 0 bases at V and 2 bases at J, with 14 bases in the middle. Germline V lookup: CDR1 DFQATT, CDR2 SNEGSKA (reference sequence). The CDR3 spans 15 residues.

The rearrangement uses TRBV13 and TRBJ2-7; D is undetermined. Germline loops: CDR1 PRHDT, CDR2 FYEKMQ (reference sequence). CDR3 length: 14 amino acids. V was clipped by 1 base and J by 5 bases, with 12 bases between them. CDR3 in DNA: TGTGCCAGCAGCTTAGCCGGGCAACGGGACGAGCAGTACTTC. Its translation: CASSLAGQRDEQYF.

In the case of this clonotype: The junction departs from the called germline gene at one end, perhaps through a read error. CDR3 nucleotides: TGTGCCAGCAGTTCTGACAAGAACGCTGAAGCTTTCTTT. This gives the protein CASSSDKNAEAFF. The V call is TRBV7-9, the J call TRBJ1-1; unclear D gene. Germline V gives CDR1 SEHNR, CDR2 FQNEAQ (reference sequence). This CDR3 comprises 13 residues.

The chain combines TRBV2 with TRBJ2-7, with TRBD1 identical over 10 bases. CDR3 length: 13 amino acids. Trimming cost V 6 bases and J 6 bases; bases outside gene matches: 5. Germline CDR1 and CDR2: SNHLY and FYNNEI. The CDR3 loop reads CASSGQGVSEQYF. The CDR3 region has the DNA TGTGCCAGCAGCGGACAGGGGGTGAGCGAGCAGTACTTC.

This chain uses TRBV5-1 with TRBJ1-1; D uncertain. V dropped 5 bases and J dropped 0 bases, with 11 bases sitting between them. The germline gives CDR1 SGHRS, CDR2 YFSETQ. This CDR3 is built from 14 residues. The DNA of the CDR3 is TGCGCCAGCAGGGTAGAGGCTCTGAACACTGAAGCTTTCTTT. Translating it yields CASRVEALNTEAFF. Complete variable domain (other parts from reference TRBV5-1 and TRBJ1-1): KAGVTQTPRYLIKTRGQQVTLSCSPISGHRSVSWYQQTPGQGLQFLFEYFSETQRNKGNFPGRFSGRQFSNSRSEMNVSTLELGDSALYLCASRVEALNTEAFFGQGTRLTVV.

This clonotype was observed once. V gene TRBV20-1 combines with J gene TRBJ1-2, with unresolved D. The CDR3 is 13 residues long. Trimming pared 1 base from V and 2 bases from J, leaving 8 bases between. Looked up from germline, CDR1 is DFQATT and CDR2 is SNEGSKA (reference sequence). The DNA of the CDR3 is TGCAGTGCTAGAGTAAACACAAACTATGGCTACACCTTC. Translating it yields CSARVNTNYGYTF.

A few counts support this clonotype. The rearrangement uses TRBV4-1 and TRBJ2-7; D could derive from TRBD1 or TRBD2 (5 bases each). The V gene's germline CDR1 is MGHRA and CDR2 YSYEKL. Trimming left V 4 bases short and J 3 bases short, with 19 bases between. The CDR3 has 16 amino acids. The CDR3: CASSLQVVGEGYEQYF. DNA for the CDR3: TGCGCCAGCAGCCTACAGGTGGTGGGAGAAGGCTACGAGCAGTACTTC.

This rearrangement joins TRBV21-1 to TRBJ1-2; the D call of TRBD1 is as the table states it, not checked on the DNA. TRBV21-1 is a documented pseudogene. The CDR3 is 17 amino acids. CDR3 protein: CASAIKGTAPWIYGYTF. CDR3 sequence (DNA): TGTGCCAGCGCTATTAAGGGGACAGCGCCGTGGATCTATGGCTACACCTTC.

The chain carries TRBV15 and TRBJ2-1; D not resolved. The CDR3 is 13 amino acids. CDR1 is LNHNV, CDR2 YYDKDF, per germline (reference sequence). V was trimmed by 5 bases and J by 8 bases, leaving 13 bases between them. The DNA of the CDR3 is TGTGCCACCAGCCTTAGTCCCGGAGATGAGCAGTTCTTC. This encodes CATSLSPGDEQFF. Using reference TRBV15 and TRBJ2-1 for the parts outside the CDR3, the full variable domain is DAMVIQNPRYQVTQFGKPVTLSCSQTLNHNVMYWYQQKSSQAPKLLFHYYDKDFNNEADTPDNFQSRRPNTSFCFLDIRSPGLGDTAMYLCATSLSPGDEQFFGPGTRLTVL.

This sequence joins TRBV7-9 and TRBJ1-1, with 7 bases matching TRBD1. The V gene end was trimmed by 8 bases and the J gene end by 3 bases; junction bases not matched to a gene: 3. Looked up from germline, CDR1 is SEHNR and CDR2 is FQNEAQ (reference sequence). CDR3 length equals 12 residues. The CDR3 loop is CASGDRDTEAFF. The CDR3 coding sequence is TGTGCCAGCGGAGACAGGGACACTGAAGCTTTCTTT.

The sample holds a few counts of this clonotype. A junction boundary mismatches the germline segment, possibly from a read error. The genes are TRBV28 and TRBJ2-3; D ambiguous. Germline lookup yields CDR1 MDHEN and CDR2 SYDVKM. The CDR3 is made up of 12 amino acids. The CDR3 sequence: CASSFGSDTRYF. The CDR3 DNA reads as TGTGCCAGCAGTTTTGGTTCGGATACGCGGTATTTT.

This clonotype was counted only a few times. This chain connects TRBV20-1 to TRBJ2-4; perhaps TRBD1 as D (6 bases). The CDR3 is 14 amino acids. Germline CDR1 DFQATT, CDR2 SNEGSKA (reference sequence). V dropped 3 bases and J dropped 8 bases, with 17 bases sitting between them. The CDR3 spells CSARFGNREDIQYF. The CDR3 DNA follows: TGCAGTGCTAGGTTCGGAAACAGGGAAGACATTCAGTACTTC.

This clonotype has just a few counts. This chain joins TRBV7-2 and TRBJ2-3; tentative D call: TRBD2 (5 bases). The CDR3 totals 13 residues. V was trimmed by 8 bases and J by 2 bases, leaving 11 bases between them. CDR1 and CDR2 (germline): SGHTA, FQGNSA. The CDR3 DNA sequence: TGTGCCAGCTTCGAGGGAGTCACAGATACGCAGTATTTT. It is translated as CASFEGVTDTQYF.

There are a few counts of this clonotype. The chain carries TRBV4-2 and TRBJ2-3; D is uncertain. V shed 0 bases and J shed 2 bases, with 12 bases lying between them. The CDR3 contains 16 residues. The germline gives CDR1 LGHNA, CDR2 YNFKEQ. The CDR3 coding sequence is TGTGCCAGCAGCCAAGATCGGCAGTTTTTCACAGATACGCAGTATTTT. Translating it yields CASSQDRQFFTDTQYF.

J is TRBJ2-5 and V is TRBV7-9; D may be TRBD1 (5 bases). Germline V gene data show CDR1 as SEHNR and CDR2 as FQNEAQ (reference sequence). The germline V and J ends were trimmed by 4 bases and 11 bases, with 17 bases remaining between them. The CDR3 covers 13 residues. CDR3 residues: CASSSIRVQEQYF. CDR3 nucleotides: TGTGCCAGCAGCTCTATCAGGGTCCAAGAGCAGTACTTC. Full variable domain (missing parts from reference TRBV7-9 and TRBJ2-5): DTGVSQNPRHKITKRGQNVTFRCDPISEHNRLYWYRQTLGQGPEFLTYFQNEAQLEKSRLLSDRFSAERPKGSFSTLEIQRTEQGDSAMYLCASSSIRVQEQYFGPGTRLLVL.

The CDR3 DNA reads as TGTGCCAGTCCCAGGGGAGTTAATGACTACACCTTC. Translating it yields CASPRGVNDYTF. The chain has TRBV7-2 and TRBJ1-2; a possible D gene is TRBD1 (6 bases). Germline values: CDR1 SGHTA, CDR2 FQGNSA. The length of the CDR3 is 12 residues. Trimming removed 9 bases at V and 10 bases at J, with 18 bases between.

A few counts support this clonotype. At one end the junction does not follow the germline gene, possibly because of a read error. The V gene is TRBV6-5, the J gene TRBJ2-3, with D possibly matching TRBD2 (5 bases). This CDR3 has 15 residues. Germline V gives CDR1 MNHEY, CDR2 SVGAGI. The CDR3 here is CASSYFEGSTDTQYF. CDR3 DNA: TGCGCCAGCAGTTACTTCGAGGGCAGCACAGATACGCAGTATTTT.

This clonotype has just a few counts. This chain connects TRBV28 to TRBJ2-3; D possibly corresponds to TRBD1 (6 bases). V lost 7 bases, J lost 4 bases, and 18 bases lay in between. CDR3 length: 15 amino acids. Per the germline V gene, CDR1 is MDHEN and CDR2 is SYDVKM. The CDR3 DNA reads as TGTGCCAGCAAATGGGAACACAGGGCTCCAGATACGCAGTATTTT. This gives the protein CASKWEHRAPDTQYF.

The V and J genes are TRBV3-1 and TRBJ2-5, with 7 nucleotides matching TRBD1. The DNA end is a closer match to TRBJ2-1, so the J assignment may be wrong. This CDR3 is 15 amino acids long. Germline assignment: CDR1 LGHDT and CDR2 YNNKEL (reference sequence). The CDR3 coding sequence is TGTGCCAGCACTCCAGGGGACAGTTTCTACAATGAGCAGTTCTTC. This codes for CASTPGDSFYNEQFF.

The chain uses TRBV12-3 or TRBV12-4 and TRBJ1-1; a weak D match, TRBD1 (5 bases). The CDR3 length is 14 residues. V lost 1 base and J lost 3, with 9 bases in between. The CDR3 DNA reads TGTGCCAGCAGTTTAGGGAAGGGGCACACTGAAGCTTTCTTT. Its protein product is CASSLGKGHTEAFF.

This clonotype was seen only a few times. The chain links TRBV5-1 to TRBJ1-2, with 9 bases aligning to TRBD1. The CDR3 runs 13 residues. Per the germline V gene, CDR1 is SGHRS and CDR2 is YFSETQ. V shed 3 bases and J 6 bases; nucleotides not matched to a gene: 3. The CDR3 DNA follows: TGCGCCAGCAGCTCACAGGGGGCAAATGGCTACACCTTC. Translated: CASSSQGANGYTF.

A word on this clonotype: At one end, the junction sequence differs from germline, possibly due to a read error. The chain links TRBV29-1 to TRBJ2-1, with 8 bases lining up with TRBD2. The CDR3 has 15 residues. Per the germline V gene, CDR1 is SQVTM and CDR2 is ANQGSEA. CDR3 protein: CSVEGGLVVYNEQFF. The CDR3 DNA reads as TGCAGCGTCGAAGGGGGACTAGTTGTCTACAATGAGCAGTTCTTC.

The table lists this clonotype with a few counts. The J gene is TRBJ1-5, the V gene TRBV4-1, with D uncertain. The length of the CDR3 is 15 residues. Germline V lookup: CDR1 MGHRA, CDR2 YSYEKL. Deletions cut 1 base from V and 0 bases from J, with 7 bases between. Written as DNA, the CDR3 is TGCGCCAGCAGCCAAGGGGTTTATAGCAATCAGCCCCAGCATTTT. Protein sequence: CASSQGVYSNQPQHF.

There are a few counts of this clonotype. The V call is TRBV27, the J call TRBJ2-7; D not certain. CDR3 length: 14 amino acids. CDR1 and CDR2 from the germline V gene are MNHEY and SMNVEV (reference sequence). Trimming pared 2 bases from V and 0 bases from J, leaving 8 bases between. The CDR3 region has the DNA TGTGCCAGCAGTTTAAGTCACAGCTCCTACGAGCAGTACTTC. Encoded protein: CASSLSHSSYEQYF.

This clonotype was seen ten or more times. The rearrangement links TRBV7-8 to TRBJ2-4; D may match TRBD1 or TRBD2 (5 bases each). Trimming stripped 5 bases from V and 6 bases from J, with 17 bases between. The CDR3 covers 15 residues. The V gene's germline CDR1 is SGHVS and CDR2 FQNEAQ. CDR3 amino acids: CASSPPGASGNIQYF. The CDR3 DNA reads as TGTGCCAGCAGCCCCCCCGGGGCATCAGGAAACATTCAGTACTTC.